Included here is one T cell receptor (beta chain) sequence, with context. Sequencing was performed with immunoSEQ multiplex PCR; in TCRdb, only in-frame clones are kept and a portion is missing. The sample yields under 1 million clones, roughly 96% seen once. Selected positively for CCR7 and CD45RO-negative, naive CD8 cells excluded terminally differentiated effector memory CD45RA+ cells. Everyone who donated was a Caucasian adult who lived in Nashville, Tennessee. The data were taken from a study of shared clonotypes between healthy human individuals. The specimen was naive CD8+ T cells sorted from blood. The sequence came from a man aged 25 to 40 in good health.

The CDR3 sequence is CASSLGPSDPYNEQFF. In DNA form, the CDR3 reads TGTGCCAGCAGCCTTGGGCCATCCGATCCCTACAATGAGCAGTTCTTC. This chain uses TRBV6-6 with TRBJ2-1, with D unresolved. CDR1 MNHNY and CDR2 SVGAGI come from the germline V gene (reference sequence). The CDR3 loop spans 16 amino acids. Trimming stripped 6 bases from V and 2 bases from J, with 17 bases between.